What follows are 13 T cell receptor beta chains derived from one specimen sequenced in a study of cytomegalovirus exposure and HLA in healthy donors. Vbeta (60) and Jbeta (13) primers were used in the PCR. Some clones are missing from TCRdb's copy, which holds only in-frame ones; the method was immunoSEQ multiplex PCR. The table lists around 120,000 clones, 65% to 90% of them singletons. Sequenced: PBMCs. Every receptor here comes from a girl aged 2 to 9 in good health and CMV-seronegative.

The chain is built from TRBV6-1 and TRBJ2-3; D remains unclear. CDR1 is MNHNS and CDR2 is SASEGT in the germline V gene. V shed 3 bases and J shed 4 bases, with 8 bases lying between them. CDR3 size: 13 residues. The CDR3 loop is CASSDLLPDTQYF. CDR3 in DNA: TGTGCCAGCAGTGACCTCCTTCCAGATACGCAGTATTTT.

This sequence joins TRBV20-1 and TRBJ1-2; no clear D gene. CDR3 size: 10 residues. From germline, CDR1 is DFQATT and CDR2 SNEGSKA (reference sequence). The CDR3 loop is CSTQERGYTF. DNA for the CDR3: TGCAGCACCCAAGAGCGGGGCTACACCTTC.

The J gene is TRBJ1-5, the V gene TRBV18; maybe TRBD1 (6 bases). The V end was cut by 5 bases, the J end by 4 bases, with 12 bases between. Per germline, CDR1 KGHSH and CDR2 LQKENI. The length of the CDR3 is 14 residues. The CDR3 DNA reads as TGTGCCAGCTCAGCAGATCAGGGGAATCAGCCCCAGCATTTT. Residues: CASSADQGNQPQHF. Complete variable domain (other parts from reference TRBV18 and TRBJ1-5): NAGVMQNPRHLVRRRGQEARLRCSPMKGHSHVYWYRQLPEEGLKFMVYLQKENIIDESGMPKERFSAEFPKEGPSILRIQQVVRGDSAAYFCASSADQGNQPQHFGDGTRLSIL.

The chain couples TRBV7-2 to TRBJ2-7; D may be TRBD2 (6 bases). This CDR3 region has 14 residues. The V gene's germline CDR1 is SGHTA and CDR2 FQGNSA. Trimming removed 2 bases from V and 2 bases from J, with 10 bases in between. The CDR3 loop reads CASSLWEEAYEQYF. Here the CDR3 DNA reads TGTGCCAGCAGCTTATGGGAGGAGGCCTACGAGCAGTACTTC.

V is TRBV30 and J is TRBJ1-1; the D gene is possibly TRBD1 (6 bases). The V gene's germline CDR1 is GTSNPN and CDR2 SVGIG (reference sequence). This CDR3 is 11 amino acids long. V lost 2 bases to trimming and J lost 11 bases, with 12 bases between them. The CDR3 DNA follows: TGTGCCTGGAGTCTCCGCGACAGGGCTTTCTTT. Its protein is CAWSLRDRAFF.

The chain is built from TRBV5-4 and TRBJ2-7, with 13 bases lining up with TRBD2. In germline, CDR1 is SGHNT, CDR2 YYREEE (reference sequence). CDR3 length equals 15 residues. The V segment lost 4 bases and the J segment 2 bases; nucleotides outside the gene matches: 3. In nucleotides, the CDR3 is TGTGCCAGCAGCCCCGGACTAGCGGGAGCCTACGAGCAGTACTTC. It encodes CASSPGLAGAYEQYF.

The chain uses TRBV6-5 and TRBJ2-2, with D possibly being TRBD2 (5 bases). The germline CDR1 and CDR2 sequences are MNHEY and SVGAGI. CDR3 length: 14 amino acids. V lost 2 bases, J lost 6 bases, and 10 bases lay in between. This CDR3 is CASSYRGLAGELFF. Written as DNA, the CDR3 is TGTGCCAGCAGTTACCGGGGTCTAGCCGGGGAGCTGTTTTTT.

This chain connects TRBV5-4 to TRBJ2-3; 9 positions agree with TRBD2. Unmatched junction bases numbered 8, after V lost 4 bases and J lost 2 bases. Per the germline V gene, CDR1 is SGHNT and CDR2 is YYREEE (reference sequence). This CDR3 region has 16 residues. The CDR3 sequence: CASSPLLAGSTDTQYF. In DNA form, the CDR3 reads TGTGCCAGCAGCCCACTGCTAGCGGGGTCCACAGATACGCAGTATTTT.

The chain uses TRBV7-9 and TRBJ1-1; no firm D call. Trimming removed 1 base from V and 6 bases from J, with 12 bases in between. CDR1 and CDR2 (germline): SEHNR, FQNEAQ (reference sequence). The CDR3 runs 14 residues. The CDR3 coding sequence is TGTGCCAGCAGCTTAGGTAGCGGGTGGCCTGAAGCTTTCTTT. Its translation is CASSLGSGWPEAFF.

This clone showed up just once. V gene TRBV5-1 combines with J gene TRBJ1-2, with 10 positions matching TRBD1. The CDR3 is 15 amino acids. V lost 0 bases, J lost 5 bases, and 4 bases stayed unmatched. The germline V gene encodes CDR1 SGHRS and CDR2 YFSETQ. CDR3 in amino acids: CASSLEGQGGYGYTF. The DNA of the CDR3 is TGCGCCAGCAGCTTGGAAGGACAGGGGGGTTATGGCTACACCTTC.

The table lists this clone with a count of one. The rearrangement links TRBV7-9 to TRBJ1-1; tentatively, D is TRBD1 (5 bases). V dropped 5 bases and J dropped 7 bases, with 11 bases sitting between them. The CDR3 consists of 12 residues. Germline CDR1 is SEHNR and CDR2 is FQNEAQ (reference sequence). CDR3 residues: CASSPGIYEAFF. The CDR3 bases are TGTGCCAGCAGCCCAGGGATCTATGAAGCTTTCTTT.

Here the CDR3 reads CASSLFDSPGTEAFF. In nucleotides, the CDR3 is TGTGCCAGCAGTTTATTCGACAGTCCTGGGACTGAAGCTTTCTTT. The chain has TRBV6-5 and TRBJ1-1, with D possibly being TRBD1 (5 bases). In germline, CDR1 is MNHEY, CDR2 SVGAGI. The CDR3 is made up of 15 amino acids. V was clipped by 4 bases and J by 5 bases, with 17 bases between them.

The J gene is TRBJ2-1, the V gene TRBV4-1; possibly TRBD2 for D (5 bases). With 0 bases removed from V and 0 bases from J, the gap between germline ends came to 18 bases. This CDR3 is built from 19 residues. CDR1 MGHRA and CDR2 YSYEKL come from the germline V gene. DNA of the CDR3: TGCGCCAGCAGCCAAGATACCCCGTGGGTACTAGGCTCCTACAATGAGCAGTTCTTC. Its translation: CASSQDTPWVLGSYNEQFF.